This T cell receptor beta chain was found in a study of cytotoxic CD8 clonotypes in ibrutinib-treated CLL (dated by TCRdb to the early 2020s). About the study as a whole: The cohort was composed of more than ten relapsed/refractory and 15 treatment-naive patients; IGHV unmutated status was identified in 17 patients. Response samples were obtained after a median of around 11 months of treatment, with a range of roughly 6 to 40 months. Cryopreserved peripheral blood mononuclear cells were obtained before treatment, at response, and at either sustained remission or disease progression. Partial responses were observed in roughly 24 patients and complete responses in 2; after a median follow-up of about 69 months, remission was maintained in around 14 patients and progression was observed in approximately 12. An average of roughly 270,000 productive templates and about 100,000 productive rearrangements was obtained per sample. Of the approximately 94 people in the trial, some 28 had longitudinal samples available. Every sample from remission and from progressive disease was obtained while the patients were still on ibrutinib. What the research found in general, with its limitations: Public clonotypes were rare and either shrank or stayed stable during treatment, and the rise in clonality at ibrutinib response reflected expansion of private clonotypes. Baseline clonality was found to be higher than that of age-matched healthy donors and was strongly correlated with circulating CD8+ T-cell counts. At ibrutinib response clonality went up, during sustained remission it held steady, and at progression it dropped back toward baseline. Sampling times were not matched between sustained-remission and progressing patients, and lymph node repertoires were not studied.

This clone came up a few times. Its antigen specificity is not known. No base quality values were provided; no much bigger clone lies one nucleotide off. Trimming accounts for 5 bases at V and 6 bases at J, while the number of junction bases matched to no gene is 8. CDR1 and CDR2 were assigned from the germline V gene (reference sequence) as PRHDT and FYEKMQ. Inclusive of the bounding cysteine and phenylalanine, the CDR3 is 14 residues long. The DNA shown is the 42-base CDR3, in frame from base 1. The goal of deep resolution MiSeq sequencing was a depth between 1 in 1 million and 1 in 200,000 T cells, and coverage averaged 10x per clonotype. The immunoSEQ hsTCRB Kit was used to generate TCR beta libraries. The original pipeline was this. The data were analyzed with ImmunoSEQ Analyzer and ImmunoSEQ Data Assistant, and V, D and J gene assignments followed IMGT definitions. Clonality, which ranges from 0 to 1, was calculated as one minus the normalized Shannon entropy of productive rearrangement frequencies. Only overrepresented clonotypes making up at least 0.05% of the repertoire of each patient were included in the public clonotype analysis. Repertoires from about a dozen age-matched healthy donors in immuneACCESS were used as clonality controls. TCRdb took this table from immuneACCESS and kept in-frame rearrangements with V and J called. Such tables lack part of the clones; where checked against another copy, unresolved V genes explain under half of the gap, and the rest is unexplained. V and J calls and clone size are given by that table; D and trimming were obtained from the DNA. The sample records fewer than 400,000 clones, over 55% of which are singletons. The ten largest clones capture around 6.6% of the sample.

For TCR beta library preparation, about 2 micrograms of genomic DNA was extracted from cryopreserved PBMCs. Longitudinal blood samples from CLL patients on ibrutinib monotherapy were analyzed using high-throughput TCR beta sequencing. Patients were enrolled in a phase 2 open-label single-center ibrutinib monotherapy trial. The rearranged segments are TRBV13 and TRBJ2-7; 9 of the junction bases match TRBD2. Specimen: PBMCs, collected after 36 months of ibrutinib treatment. The sequence came from a human donor with chronic lymphocytic leukemia. The CDR3 here reads CASSPGSGRREQYF. The nucleotides read TGTGCCAGCAGCCCCGGCAGCGGGAGGCGCGAGCAGTACTTC.